The following is a T cell receptor (beta chain) sequence with its context. The data were produced by immunoSEQ multiplex PCR, yet TCRdb's version contains in-frame clones alone and is incomplete. This table has about 110,000 clones, roughly 87% appearing once. These data are taken from a study of blood T cell repertoires in COVID-19. Study background: Italy, Spain and the United States were the sources of the convalescent and acute COVID-19 samples.

Germline CDR1 reads KGHSH; CDR2 reads LQKENI. V lost 4 bases and J lost 1; bases outside the gene matches: 6. The CDR3 consists of 15 residues. This chain uses TRBV18 with TRBJ1-1; 7 nucleotides agree with TRBD1. The sample consisted of peripheral blood. The receptor was derived from a human donor in a cohort sampled during active COVID-19. In DNA form, the CDR3 reads TGTGCCAGCTCACTACAGGGGCAGGGGAACACTGAAGCTTTCTTT. Amino acid sequence: CASSLQGQGNTEAFF.